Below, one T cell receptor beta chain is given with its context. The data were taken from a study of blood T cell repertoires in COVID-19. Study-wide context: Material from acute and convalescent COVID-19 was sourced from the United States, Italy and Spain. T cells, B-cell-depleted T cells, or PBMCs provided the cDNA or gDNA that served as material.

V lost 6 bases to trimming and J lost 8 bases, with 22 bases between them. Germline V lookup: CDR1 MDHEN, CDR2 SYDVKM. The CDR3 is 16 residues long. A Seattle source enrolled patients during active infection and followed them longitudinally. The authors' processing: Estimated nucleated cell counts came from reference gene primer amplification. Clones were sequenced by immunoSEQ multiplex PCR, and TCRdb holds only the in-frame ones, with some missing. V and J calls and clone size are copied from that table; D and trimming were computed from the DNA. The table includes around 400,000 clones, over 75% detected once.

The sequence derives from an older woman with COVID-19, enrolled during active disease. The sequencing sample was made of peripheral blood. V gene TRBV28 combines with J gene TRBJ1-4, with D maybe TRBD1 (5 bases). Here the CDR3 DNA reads TGTGCCAGCAGCACCCGCGGGAGGCAGAGGGACGAAAAACTGTTTTTT. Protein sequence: CASSTRGRQRDEKLFF.